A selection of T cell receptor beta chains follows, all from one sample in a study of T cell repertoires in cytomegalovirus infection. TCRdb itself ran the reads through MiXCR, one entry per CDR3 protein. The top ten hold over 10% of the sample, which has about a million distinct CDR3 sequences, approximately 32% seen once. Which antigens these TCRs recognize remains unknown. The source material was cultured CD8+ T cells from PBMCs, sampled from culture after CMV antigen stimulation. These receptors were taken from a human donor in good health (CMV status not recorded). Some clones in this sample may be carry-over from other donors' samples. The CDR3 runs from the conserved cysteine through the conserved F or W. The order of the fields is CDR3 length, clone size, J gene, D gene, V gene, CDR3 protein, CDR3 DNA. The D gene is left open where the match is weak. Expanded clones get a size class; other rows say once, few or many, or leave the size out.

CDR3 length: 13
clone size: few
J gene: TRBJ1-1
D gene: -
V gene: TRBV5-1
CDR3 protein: CASSSPGRSEAFF
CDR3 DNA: TGCGCCAGCAGCTCCCCGGGAAGGTCTGAAGCTTTCTTT

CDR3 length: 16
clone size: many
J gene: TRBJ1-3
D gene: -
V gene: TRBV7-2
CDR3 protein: CASNSGGSFSGNTIYF
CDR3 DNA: TGTGCCAGCAACTCCGGAGGGTCCTTCTCTGGAAACACCATATATTTT

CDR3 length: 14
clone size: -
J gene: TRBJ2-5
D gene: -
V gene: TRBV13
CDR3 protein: CASSLRGLWETQYF
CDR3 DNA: TGTGCCAGCAGCTTACGGGGGCTTTGGGAGACCCAGTACTTC

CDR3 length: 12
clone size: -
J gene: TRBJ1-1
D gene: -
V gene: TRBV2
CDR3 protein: CAAPIWVTEAFF
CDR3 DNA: TGTGCCGCCCCAATTTGGGTCACTGAAGCTTTCTTT

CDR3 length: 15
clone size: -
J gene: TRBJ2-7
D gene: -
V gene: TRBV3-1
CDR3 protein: CASSRRELSGYEQYF
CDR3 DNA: TGTGCCAGCAGCCGAAGGGAGTTATCGGGTTACGAGCAGTACTTC

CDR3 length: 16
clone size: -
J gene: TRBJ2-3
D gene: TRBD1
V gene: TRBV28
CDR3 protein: CASSLGQGVKTDTQYF
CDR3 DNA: TGTGCCAGCAGTTTAGGACAGGGGGTAAAAACAGATACGCAGTATTTT

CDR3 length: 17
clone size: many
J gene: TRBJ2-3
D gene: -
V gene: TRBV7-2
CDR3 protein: CASSFPSEGLTADTQYF
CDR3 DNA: TGTGCCAGCAGCTTCCCTTCGGAGGGGTTAACAGCGGATACGCAGTATTTT

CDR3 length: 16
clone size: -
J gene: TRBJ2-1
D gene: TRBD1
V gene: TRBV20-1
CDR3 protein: CSATARGQGSYNEQFF
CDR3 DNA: TGCAGTGCTACCGCCCGGGGACAGGGATCCTACAATGAGCAGTTCTTC

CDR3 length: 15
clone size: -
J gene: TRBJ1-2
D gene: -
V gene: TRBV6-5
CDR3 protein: CASSYSGRLNYGYTF
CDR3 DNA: TGTGCCAGCAGTTACTCGGGCAGACTAAACTATGGCTACACCTTC

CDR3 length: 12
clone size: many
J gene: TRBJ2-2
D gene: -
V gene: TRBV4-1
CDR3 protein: CASSYHTGELFF
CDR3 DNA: TGCGCCAGCAGCTACCACACCGGGGAGCTGTTTTTT

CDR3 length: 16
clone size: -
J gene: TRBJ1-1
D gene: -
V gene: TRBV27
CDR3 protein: CASSPSGPNMNTEAFF
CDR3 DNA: TGTGCCAGCAGTCCCTCGGGACCTAACATGAACACTGAAGCTTTCTTT

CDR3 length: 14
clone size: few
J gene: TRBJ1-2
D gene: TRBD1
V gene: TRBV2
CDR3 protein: CASRTPGQGPGYTF
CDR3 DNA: TGTGCCAGCAGGACCCCGGGACAGGGTCCCGGCTACACCTTC

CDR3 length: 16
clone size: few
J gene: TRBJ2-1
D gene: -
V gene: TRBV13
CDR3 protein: CASSSPWTANYNEQFF
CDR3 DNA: TGTGCCAGCAGCTCTCCCTGGACAGCAAACTACAATGAGCAGTTCTTC

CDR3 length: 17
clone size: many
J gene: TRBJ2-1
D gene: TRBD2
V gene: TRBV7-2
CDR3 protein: CASSLVLAVPPYNEQFF
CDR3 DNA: TGTGCCAGCAGCTTAGTCCTAGCGGTTCCCCCCTACAATGAGCAGTTCTTC

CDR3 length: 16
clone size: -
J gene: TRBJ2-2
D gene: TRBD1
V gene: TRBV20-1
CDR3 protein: CSARATGAAGTGELFF
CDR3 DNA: TGCAGTGCTAGAGCAACAGGGGCGGCAGGTACCGGGGAGCTGTTTTTT

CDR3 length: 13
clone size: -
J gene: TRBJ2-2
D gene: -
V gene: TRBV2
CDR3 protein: CASKSTLTGELFF
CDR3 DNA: TGTGCCAGCAAGTCAACCCTTACCGGGGAGCTGTTTTTT

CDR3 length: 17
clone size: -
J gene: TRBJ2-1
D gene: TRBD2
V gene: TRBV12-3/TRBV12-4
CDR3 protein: CVSSPTSGGRSYNEQFF
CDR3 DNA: TGTGTCAGCAGCCCAACTAGCGGGGGCCGCTCCTACAATGAGCAGTTCTTC

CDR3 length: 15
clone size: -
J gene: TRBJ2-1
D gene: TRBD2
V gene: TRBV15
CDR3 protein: CATRGTSSPYNEQFF
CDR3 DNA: TGTGCCACCAGGGGGACTAGCTCCCCCTACAATGAGCAGTTCTTC

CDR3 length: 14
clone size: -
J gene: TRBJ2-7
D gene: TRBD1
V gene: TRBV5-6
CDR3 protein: CASSDGTGGVEQYF
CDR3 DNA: TGTGCCAGCAGCGATGGGACAGGGGGCGTCGAGCAGTACTTC

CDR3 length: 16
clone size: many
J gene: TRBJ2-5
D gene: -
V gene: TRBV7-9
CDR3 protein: CASSLAPMADQETQYF
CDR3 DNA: TGTGCCAGCAGCTTAGCCCCGATGGCGGATCAAGAGACCCAGTACTTC

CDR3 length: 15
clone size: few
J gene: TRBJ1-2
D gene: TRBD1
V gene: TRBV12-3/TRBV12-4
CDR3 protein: CASSLGQPRLYGYTF
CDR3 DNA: TGTGCCAGCAGTCTGGGACAGCCTAGACTCTATGGCTACACCTTC

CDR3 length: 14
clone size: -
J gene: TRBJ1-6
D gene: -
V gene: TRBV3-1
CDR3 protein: CASSNWDNNSPLHF
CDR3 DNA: TGTGCCAGCAGCAACTGGGACAACAATTCACCCCTCCACTTT

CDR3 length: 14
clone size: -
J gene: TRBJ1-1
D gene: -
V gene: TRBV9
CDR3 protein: CASSVGGRNTEAFF
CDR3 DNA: TGTGCCAGCAGCGTAGGGGGGCGGAACACTGAAGCTTTCTTT

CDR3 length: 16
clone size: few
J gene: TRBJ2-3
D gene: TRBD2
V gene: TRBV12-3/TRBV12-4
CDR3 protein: CASSSQASGGADTQYF
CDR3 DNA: TGTGCCAGCTCGTCCCAGGCTAGCGGGGGGGCAGATACGCAGTATTTT

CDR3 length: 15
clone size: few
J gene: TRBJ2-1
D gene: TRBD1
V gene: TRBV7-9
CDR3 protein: CASSLGTGGNNEQFF
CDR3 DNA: TGTGCCAGCAGCTTAGGGACAGGGGGGAACAATGAGCAGTTCTTC

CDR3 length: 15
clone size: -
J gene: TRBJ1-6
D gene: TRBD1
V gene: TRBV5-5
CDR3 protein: CASSFGQGKNSPLHF
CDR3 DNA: TGTGCCAGCAGCTTCGGACAGGGGAAGAATTCACCCCTCCACTTT

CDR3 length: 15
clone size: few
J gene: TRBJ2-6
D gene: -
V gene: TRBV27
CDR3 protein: CASSFTNSGANVLTF
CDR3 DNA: TGTGCCAGCAGTTTCACAAACTCTGGGGCCAACGTCCTGACTTTC

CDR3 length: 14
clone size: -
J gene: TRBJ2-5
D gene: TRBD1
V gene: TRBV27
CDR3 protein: CASRTGGYQETQYF
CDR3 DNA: TGTGCCAGTCGGACAGGGGGGTACCAAGAGACCCAGTACTTC

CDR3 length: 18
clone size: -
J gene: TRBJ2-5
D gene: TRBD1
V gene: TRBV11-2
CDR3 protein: CTSSLGATGGYQTETQYF
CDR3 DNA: TGTACCAGCAGCTTAGGGGCCACAGGGGGCTACCAAACGGAGACCCAGTACTTC

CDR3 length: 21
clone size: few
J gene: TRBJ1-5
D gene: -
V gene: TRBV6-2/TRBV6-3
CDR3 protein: CASSYPLAGGNYTYSNQPQHF
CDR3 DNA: TGTGCCAGCAGTTACCCCCTAGCCGGGGGCAACTATACTTATAGCAATCAGCCCCAGCATTTT

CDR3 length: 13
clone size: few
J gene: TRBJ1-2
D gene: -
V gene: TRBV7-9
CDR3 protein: CASSRTGDHGYTF
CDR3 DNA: TGTGCCAGCAGCCGTACGGGAGATCATGGCTACACCTTC

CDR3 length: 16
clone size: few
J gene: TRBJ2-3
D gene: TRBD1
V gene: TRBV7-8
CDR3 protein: CASSAGQGSLTDTQYF
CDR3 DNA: TGTGCCAGCAGCGCGGGACAGGGGAGCCTCACAGATACGCAGTATTTT

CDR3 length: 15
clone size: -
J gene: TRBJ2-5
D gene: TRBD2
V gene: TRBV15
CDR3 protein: CATSGGLANQETQYF
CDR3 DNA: TGTGCCACCAGCGGGGGACTAGCAAACCAAGAGACCCAGTACTTC

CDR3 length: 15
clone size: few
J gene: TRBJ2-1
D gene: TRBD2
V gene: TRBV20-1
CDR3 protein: CSAREGGGAVNEQFF
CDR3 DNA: TGCAGTGCTAGAGAGGGCGGGGGGGCTGTTAATGAGCAGTTCTTC

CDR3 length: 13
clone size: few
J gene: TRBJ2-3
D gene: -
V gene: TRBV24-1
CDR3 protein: CATSDLATDTQYF
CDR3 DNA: TGTGCCACCAGTGATTTGGCGACAGATACGCAGTATTTT

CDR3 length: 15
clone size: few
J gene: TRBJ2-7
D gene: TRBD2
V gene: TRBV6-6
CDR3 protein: CASSHPEAGAYEQYF
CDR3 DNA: TGTGCCAGCAGTCACCCTGAAGCGGGGGCCTACGAGCAGTACTTC

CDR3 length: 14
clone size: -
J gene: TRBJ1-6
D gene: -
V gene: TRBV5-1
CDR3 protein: CASSLESTNSPLHF
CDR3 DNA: TGCGCCAGCAGCTTGGAGAGCACTAATTCACCCCTCCACTTT

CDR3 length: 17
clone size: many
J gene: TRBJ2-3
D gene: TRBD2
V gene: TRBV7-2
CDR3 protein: CASSRGTGGGPTDTQYF
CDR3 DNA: TGTGCCAGCAGCCGGGGTACGGGGGGGGGACCCACAGATACGCAGTATTTT

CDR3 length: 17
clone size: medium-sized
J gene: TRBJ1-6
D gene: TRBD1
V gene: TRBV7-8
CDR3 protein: CASSLGPGQGFQSPLHF
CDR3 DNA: TGTGCCAGCAGCTTAGGCCCGGGACAGGGGTTTCAGTCACCCCTCCACTTT

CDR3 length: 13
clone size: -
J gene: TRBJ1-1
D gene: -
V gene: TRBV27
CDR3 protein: CASLDSRYTEAFF
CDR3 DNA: TGTGCCAGCCTTGACAGCAGGTACACTGAAGCTTTCTTT

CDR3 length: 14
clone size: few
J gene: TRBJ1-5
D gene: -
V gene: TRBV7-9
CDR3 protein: CASSFGQPQRPQHF
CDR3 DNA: TGTGCCAGCAGCTTTGGACAGCCTCAACGGCCCCAGCATTTT

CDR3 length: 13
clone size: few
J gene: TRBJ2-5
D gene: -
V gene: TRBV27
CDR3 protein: CASSPGSGETQYF
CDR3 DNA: TGTGCCAGCAGCCCGGGCTCGGGGGAGACCCAGTACTTC

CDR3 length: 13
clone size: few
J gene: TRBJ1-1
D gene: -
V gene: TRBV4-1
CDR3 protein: CASSPEGLTEAFF
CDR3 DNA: TGCGCCAGCAGCCCGGAGGGTCTCACTGAAGCTTTCTTT

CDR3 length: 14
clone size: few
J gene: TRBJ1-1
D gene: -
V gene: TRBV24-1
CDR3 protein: CATRQGAGNTEAFF
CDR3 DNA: TGTGCCACCAGGCAGGGAGCAGGGAACACTGAAGCTTTCTTT

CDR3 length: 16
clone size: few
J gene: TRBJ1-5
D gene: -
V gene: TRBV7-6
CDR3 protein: CASSLDSGFYNQPQHF
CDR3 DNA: TGTGCCAGCAGCTTAGATTCGGGGTTCTACAATCAGCCCCAGCATTTT

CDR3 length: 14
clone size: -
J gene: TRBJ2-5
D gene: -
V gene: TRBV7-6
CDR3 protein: CASSLGGPGETQYF
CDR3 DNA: TGTGCCAGCAGCTTAGGGGGGCCGGGAGAGACCCAGTACTTC

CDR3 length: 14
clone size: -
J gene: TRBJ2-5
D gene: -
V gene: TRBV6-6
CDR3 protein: CASSYLDGKETQYF
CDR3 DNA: TGTGCCAGCAGTTACCTCGACGGGAAAGAGACCCAGTACTTC

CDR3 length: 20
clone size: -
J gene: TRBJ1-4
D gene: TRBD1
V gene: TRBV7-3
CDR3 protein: CASSSPPGQISGTTNEKLFF
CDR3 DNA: TGTGCCAGCAGCTCGCCGCCGGGACAGATATCAGGGACAACTAATGAAAAACTGTTTTTT

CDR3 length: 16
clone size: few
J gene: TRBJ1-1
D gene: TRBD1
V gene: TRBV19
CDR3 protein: CASSFSSDRTNTEAFF
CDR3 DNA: TGTGCCAGTAGTTTCTCCTCGGACAGGACGAACACTGAAGCTTTCTTT

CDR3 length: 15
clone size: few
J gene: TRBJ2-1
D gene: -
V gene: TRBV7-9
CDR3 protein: CASSHSLVGAGEQFF
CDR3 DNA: TGTGCCAGCAGCCACTCCCTTGTGGGGGCCGGTGAGCAGTTCTTC

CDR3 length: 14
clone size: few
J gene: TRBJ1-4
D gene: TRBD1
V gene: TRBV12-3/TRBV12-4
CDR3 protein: CASSFDRDLEKLFF
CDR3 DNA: TGTGCCAGCAGTTTCGACAGGGACCTTGAAAAACTGTTTTTT

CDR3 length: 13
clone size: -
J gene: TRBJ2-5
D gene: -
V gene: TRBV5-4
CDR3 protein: CASSPPGVETQYF
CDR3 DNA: TGTGCCAGCAGCCCCCCGGGGGTGGAGACCCAGTACTTC

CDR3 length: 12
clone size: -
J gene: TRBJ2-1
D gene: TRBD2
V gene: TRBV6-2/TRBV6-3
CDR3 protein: CASSPTSDEQFF
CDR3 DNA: TGTGCCAGCAGCCCTACTAGCGATGAGCAGTTCTTC